This TCR beta chain emerged from a study of shared T cell receptors in the human thymus. V was pared by 5 bases and J by 5 bases, with 11 bases of the junction left unmatched. The CDR3 runs 19 residues. CDR1 and CDR2 from the germline V gene are MNHEY and SMNVEV (reference sequence). Repertoires were generated with immunoSEQ multiplex PCR, while TCRdb's copy carries only in-frame clones and drops some. The top ten hold roughly 0.0097% of the sample, which has hundreds of thousands of clones, roughly 90% seen once. The data also belong to a second study, concerning human thymus T cells. That report adds: The sample donors, healthy Finnish infants, were having corrective surgery for congenital heart defects. Thymic material originated from resections removed in the course of corrective heart surgery. Thymic and blood repertoires seemed to show skewed V and J gene use. What related research reported was that thymic repertoires overlapped highly among unrelated individuals.

The chain combines TRBV27 with TRBJ2-2, with 16 bases matching TRBD2. Sample: thymocytes. The TCR sequence derives from a boy in the first two years of life with a congenital heart defect. This CDR3 is CASSNSGTSGRALTGELFF. The CDR3, as DNA: TGTGCCAGCAGTAACTCCGGGACTAGCGGGAGGGCCTTGACCGGGGAGCTGTTTTTT.